The text below deals with one T cell receptor beta chain. Reverse transcription used about 0.5 to 1 ug RNA and random hexamers. Each CDR3 protein is one row after TCRdb ran MiXCR on the immunoSEQ multiplex PCR reads. The sample has fewer than 250,000 distinct CDR3 sequences, 92% seen once. The sample belongs to a study of CD8 T cells in Susac syndrome. This CDR3 spans 16 amino acids. Germline loops: CDR1 DFQATT, CDR2 SNEGSKA (reference sequence). J lost 6 bases, V lost 4 bases, and 15 bases had no gene match. CD8+ and CD4+ T cells from blood underwent TCR beta sequencing. The multiple sclerosis controls comprised treatment-naive patients whose relapsing-remitting disease was stable or active.

Sequenced sample: CD8+ T cells from PBMCs. The chain joins TRBV20-1 to TRBJ2-7; 10 bases align to TRBD2. This receptor was identified in a human donor with multiple sclerosis. CDR3 DNA: TGCAGTGCTAAAGATGGCCCAGCGGGGGGGCATACCGAGCAGTACTTC. It codes for CSAKDGPAGGHTEQYF.